These 14 T cell receptor beta chains were all obtained from the same sample, sequenced in a study of T cells after yellow fever vaccination. A single record per CDR3 protein comes from TCRdb applying MiXCR to the 5' RACE reads. The sample carries about 500,000 distinct CDR3 sequences, around a sixth recorded once. Sequencing used PBMCs, obtained less than 6 days after the first yellow fever vaccination. The receptors derive from a man between 18 and 29 years old who received the YFV17D yellow fever vaccine.

This clonotype has a handful of counts. This sequence joins TRBV4-3 and TRBJ1-6; D is ambiguous. The CDR3 is 16 residues long. In germline, CDR1 is LGHNA, CDR2 YSLEER. Trimming cost V 5 bases and J 5 bases, with 16 bases left between them. The CDR3 nucleotides read TGCGCCAGCAGCTACGGTGCGGGCGGAGATAATTCACCCCTCCACTTT. It specifies CASSYGAGGDNSPLHF.

The chain combines TRBV29-1 with TRBJ1-1; 7 nucleotides align to TRBD1. J was trimmed by 5 bases and V by 5 bases; bases with no gene match: 5. This CDR3 region has 12 residues. CDR1 is SQVTM, CDR2 ANQGSEA, per germline. The CDR3 protein is CSVSLTGTEAFF. In DNA, the CDR3 is TGCAGCGTTTCCCTGACAGGGACTGAAGCTTTCTTT.

This clonotype occurred a few times. The chain employs TRBV6-2 or TRBV6-3 and TRBJ2-1; 9 bases map to TRBD1. The trim removed 0 bases at V and 6 bases at J, leaving 3 bases unmatched. The CDR3 length is 15 residues. The germline gives CDR1 MNHEY, CDR2 SVGEGT. CDR3 in DNA: TGTGCCAGCAGTTACTCGGGACAGGGTAGCAATGAGCAGTTCTTC. The encoded protein is CASSYSGQGSNEQFF.

This clonotype has only a few counts. V and J are TRBV5-1 and TRBJ1-3; unclear D gene. The CDR3 totals 14 residues. Looked up from germline, CDR1 is SGHRS and CDR2 is YFSETQ. V shed 4 bases and J shed 8 bases, with 16 bases lying between them. The CDR3 loop is CASSGPPDGDTIYF. CDR3 sequence (DNA): TGCGCCAGCAGCGGCCCACCAGACGGGGACACCATATATTTT.

This sequence joins TRBV5-1 and TRBJ2-5; D is uncertain. V was cut by 1 base and J by 1 base, with 11 bases left in between. CDR3 length equals 15 residues. Germline assignment: CDR1 SGHRS and CDR2 YFSETQ. The CDR3 DNA follows: TGCGCCAGCAGCTTGTCTACTGGGCCCCAAGAGACCCAGTACTTC. Amino acid sequence: CASSLSTGPQETQYF.

This clonotype has ten or more counts. The chain links TRBV12-3 or TRBV12-4 to TRBJ2-1; 10 bases map to TRBD2. The CDR3 is made up of 14 amino acids. The V gene end was trimmed by 5 bases and the J gene end by 8 bases; junction bases not matched to a gene: 6. In DNA form, the CDR3 reads TGTGCCAGCAGTCTCAGCGGGGGGGGGGATGAGCAGTTCTTC. This gives the protein CASSLSGGGDEQFF.

J is TRBJ2-7 and V is TRBV6-5; D ambiguous. The CDR3 consists of 14 residues. Deletions cut 4 bases from V and 3 bases from J, with 13 bases between. Germline CDR1 MNHEY, CDR2 SVGAGI. The CDR3 spells CASSSRHSLYEQYV. The CDR3 bases are TGTGCCAGCAGTTCCCGACACTCTCTCTACGAGCAGTACGTC.

The rearrangement links TRBV4-3 to TRBJ1-1; the D is unclear. The CDR3 is made up of 15 amino acids. The germline V gene has CDR1 LGHNA and CDR2 YSLEER. V dropped 1 base and J dropped 1 base, with 10 bases sitting between them. CDR3 nucleotide sequence: TGCGCCAGCAGCCAAGGTTTGAGATCGAACACTGAAGCTTTCTTT. Protein sequence: CASSQGLRSNTEAFF.

The gene calls are TRBV4-3 and TRBJ2-7, with a possible D match to TRBD1 (6 bases). The CDR3 spans 15 residues. V shed 3 bases and J shed 3 bases, with 15 bases lying between them. CDR1 is LGHNA and CDR2 is YSLEER in the germline V gene. This CDR3 reads CASSHENLQGYEQYF. The DNA of the CDR3 is TGCGCCAGCAGCCATGAAAACCTACAGGGCTACGAGCAGTACTTC.

The V gene is TRBV4-3, the J gene TRBJ1-1; TRBD1 agrees at 8 bases. The CDR3 runs to 16 residues. J was trimmed by 5 bases and V by 0 bases; bases with no gene match: 8. Germline CDR1 and CDR2: LGHNA and YSLEER. The CDR3 sequence: CASSQDHWTGRTEAFF. CDR3 DNA: TGCGCCAGCAGCCAAGATCACTGGACAGGGAGAACTGAAGCTTTCTTT.

This clonotype was found many times. The gene calls are TRBV6-5 and TRBJ2-3; 10 positions match TRBD2. J gave up 2 bases and V 6 bases, and 11 bases lay outside the gene matches. CDR3 length equals 17 residues. CDR1 MNHEY and CDR2 SVGAGI come from the germline V gene. CDR3: CASSQVVAGGPTDTQYF. The CDR3 DNA reads as TGTGCCAGCAGCCAGGTGGTAGCGGGGGGACCCACAGATACGCAGTATTTT.

This clonotype was seen at least ten times. This chain joins TRBV7-9 and TRBJ2-1; the D is unclear. CDR3 length: 14 residues. From germline, CDR1 is SEHNR and CDR2 FQNEAQ (reference sequence). Trimming shortened V by 5 bases and J by 7 bases, and 15 bases separated the two germline ends. The CDR3 is CASSLPPMGNEQFF. The CDR3 DNA is TGTGCCAGCAGCCTCCCCCCAATGGGGAATGAGCAGTTCTTC.

In its sample, this clonotype was seen many times. The chain has TRBV6-1 and TRBJ1-2; D unresolved. Germline V gene data show CDR1 as MNHNS and CDR2 as SASEGT. The CDR3 covers 14 residues. With 6 bases removed from V and 4 bases from J, the gap between germline ends came to 15 bases. The CDR3 nucleotides read TGTGCCAGCAGCTTGTCCCGGGCCCCCTATGGCTACACCTTC. As protein: CASSLSRAPYGYTF.

This clonotype was counted only a few times. The V call is TRBV18, the J call TRBJ1-5, with D hard to call. V was shortened by 3 bases and J by 9 bases, with 9 bases between the two germline ends. Germline loops: CDR1 KGHSH, CDR2 LQKENI. The CDR3 has 12 amino acids. DNA of the CDR3: TGTGCCAGCTCACCGGTGGCTCGGCCCCAGCATTTT. Its translation: CASSPVARPQHF.